This is a list of T cell receptor beta chains from one sample in a study of beta chain features in type 1 diabetes. Here immunoSEQ multiplex PCR was the method, and the copy in TCRdb shows in-frame clones only, minus some. This sample has hundreds of thousands of clones; over 12% occur once, and the top ten carry less than 0.04%. The sample taken for sequencing was naive CD4+ T cells from blood. These receptors were obtained from a man aged 18 to 29 with type 1 diabetes. CDR3s leave out the opening cysteine and the closing phenylalanine or tryptophan. The D gene is left open where the match is weak.

d_call v_call cdr3_aa
. TRBV30 AWSPLGRNSGNTIY
. TRBV30 AWTQGAGNTEAF
. TRBV19 ASSSGFNQPQH
. TRBV6-6 ASKQGTDTQY
TRBD1 TRBV29-1 SVEEGRGQETQY
. TRBV14 ASSTRAVAYNEQF
TRBD1 TRBV19 ASSLRQGSEAF
. TRBV21-1 ASTHQTGGETYNEQF
TRBD1 TRBV9 ASSERQGAGGYT
. TRBV6-6 ASSPRQWTQY
. TRBV28 ASSPWGQLNYGYT
. TRBV29-1 SVVGDPRRAYEQY
. TRBV20-1 SANGRYGYT
. TRBV6-4 ASSFTSFPNEQF
. TRBV7-3 ASSFGTGNSPLH
TRBD2 TRBV7-2 ASSRERGGADTQY
. TRBV4-3 ASSQVLGYSNSPLH
. TRBV2 AGGSDRQHT
. TRBV9 ASSAYEVNYGYT
TRBD2 TRBV30 AFLPLTSGGNNEQY
. TRBV5-1 ASSPEGGTDTQY
. TRBV9 ASSVGPSRNTDTQY
TRBD1 TRBV27 ASSMTGDEKLF
. TRBV5-1 ASSLVRDTPTQY
. TRBV11-2 ASSTDVNTEAF
. TRBV27 ASTRDRLNTEAF
TRBD2 TRBV7-2 ASSLGLAGDTQY
. TRBV14 ASSRQGLANTGELF
. TRBV15 ATSRSRGGMGTEAF
. TRBV30 AWSRGNEKLF
. TRBV15 ATRAEVSRNSPLH
TRBD1 TRBV30 ALDRVETQY
. TRBV29-1 SASGRGGDGYT
. TRBV5-1 ASSLTTSRYNSPLH
. TRBV7-8 ASSPGGRNYGYT
. TRBV6-6 ASSYSTYGYT